Following are 8 T cell receptor beta chains from one sample sequenced in a study of shared clonotypes between healthy human individuals. Only in-frame clones appear in the TCRdb table, and some are missing; sequencing was by immunoSEQ multiplex PCR. The data hold roughly 1,000,000 clones, with 78% observed a single time. The sample consisted of memory CD4+ T cells from PBMCs. The subset: CD45RA-negative fraction. The receptors derive from a man younger than 35 in good health. Some clones in this sample may be carry-over from other donors' samples.

The CDR3 nucleotides read TGTGCCAGCAGCGGGCGGGGACAGCCTTTCTTCTCTGGAAACACCATATATTTT. Translating gives CASSGRGQPFFSGNTIYF. The chain employs TRBV21-1 and TRBJ1-3; TRBD1, the table's D call, was not compared with the DNA. TRBV21-1 is a pseudogene locus. The CDR3 spans 18 residues.

This rearrangement joins TRBV5-1 to TRBJ1-1, with D unclear. The V end lost 7 bases, the J end lost 1 base, and 14 bases lay between the germline ends. Germline V gene sequence: CDR1 SGHRS, CDR2 YFSETQ. The CDR3 has 14 residues. Written as DNA, the CDR3 is TGCGCCAGCCGTCCGCCCGACCCGAACACTGAAGCTTTCTTT. Translating it yields CASRPPDPNTEAFF.

This chain links TRBV30 with TRBJ1-1, with a weak D call TRBD1 (6 bases). There are 12 residues in the CDR3. The germline V gene has CDR1 GTSNPN and CDR2 SVGIG (reference sequence). Trimming cost V 3 bases and J 4 bases, with 9 bases left between them. Here the CDR3 reads CAWRTGATEAFF. The CDR3 DNA reads as TGTGCCTGGAGGACGGGGGCCACTGAAGCTTTCTTT.

For this clone: This sample includes further DNA sequences coding for the same CDR3. The V call is TRBV18, the J call TRBJ2-7; D gene ambiguous. Germline-derived CDR1 and CDR2 are KGHSH and LQKENI. Trimming left V 3 bases short and J 0 bases short, with 9 bases between. The CDR3 is made up of 14 amino acids. The CDR3 spells CASSPGQSSYEQYF. CDR3 nucleotides: TGTGCCAGCTCACCGGGCCAAAGCTCCTACGAGCAGTACTTC.

The chain carries TRBV29-1 and TRBJ2-3; possibly TRBD1 or TRBD2 for D (5 bases each). V dropped 6 bases and J dropped 1 base, with 14 bases sitting between them. The CDR3 is 14 residues long. Germline CDR1 reads SQVTM; CDR2 reads ANQGSEA. CDR3: CSVGFGGRTDTQYF. In DNA form, the CDR3 reads TGCAGCGTGGGGTTTGGGGGACGCACAGATACGCAGTATTTT.

CDR3 DNA: TGTGCCAGCAGCGGGGGACAGGGCCTGAACACTGAAGCTTTCTTT. Amino acids: CASSGGQGLNTEAFF. The V call is TRBV11-1, the J call TRBJ1-1; 9 bases match TRBD1. The J segment lost 0 bases and the V segment lost 5 bases, leaving 4 bases of the junction unmatched. Germline-derived CDR1 and CDR2 are SGHAT and FQDESV (reference sequence). The length of the CDR3 is 15 residues.

The rearrangement joins TRBV5-1 to TRBJ2-1; D might be TRBD1 (6 bases). V lost 6 bases to trimming and J lost 1 base, with 14 bases between them. This CDR3 region has 15 residues. In germline, CDR1 is SGHRS, CDR2 YFSETQ. The CDR3 sequence: CASKKDRGSYNEQFF. The CDR3 bases are TGCGCCAGCAAGAAGGACAGAGGATCCTACAATGAGCAGTTCTTC.

V and J are TRBV10-3 and TRBJ2-5, with D perhaps TRBD2 (6 bases). CDR1 and CDR2 from the germline V gene are ENHRY and SYGVKD. The V gene lost 8 bases and the J gene lost 5 bases, with 6 bases spanning the gap. This CDR3 is built from 10 residues. The CDR3 nucleotides are TGTGCCATCGGAGGGGAGACCCAGTACTTC. This encodes CAIGGETQYF.